One and the same sample provided the 22 T cell receptor beta chains below, sequenced in a study of shared clonotypes between healthy human individuals. Using immunoSEQ multiplex PCR, the repertoire was profiled, and TCRdb retains in-frame clones only, with some absent. The table shows approximately 500,000 clones, with approximately 82% occurring only once. The sequencing sample was made of PBMCs. The receptor set was obtained from a woman aged 40 to 50 in good health. Some clones in this sample may be carry-over from other donors' samples.

The rearrangement joins TRBV21-1 to TRBJ1-5; the table names TRBD1, a call not compared with the DNA. TRBV21-1 is tagged as a pseudogene. The CDR3 totals 15 residues. Here the CDR3 reads CASSRGQGVFQPQHF. CDR3 DNA sequence: TGTGCCAGCAGCAGAGGACAGGGGGTTTTTCAGCCCCAGCATTTT.

V is TRBV10-2 and J is TRBJ2-7, with 7 bases lining up with TRBD2. CDR3 size: 16 residues. V shed 2 bases, J shed 0 bases, and the junction held 7 bases outside the gene matches. The germline V gene encodes CDR1 WSHSY and CDR2 SAAADI. CDR3 amino acids: CASSEKLALHSYEQYF. The CDR3, as DNA: TGCGCCAGCAGTGAGAAACTAGCGCTTCACTCCTACGAGCAGTACTTC.

This clone has just a few counts. For the CDR3, the DNA is TGTGCCAGCAGTTTATCGTACAGGCCCGGGGCAGATACGCAGTATTTT. Translated: CASSLSYRPGADTQYF. V and J are TRBV27 and TRBJ2-3; perhaps D is TRBD1 or TRBD2 (5 bases each). V was trimmed by 0 bases and J by 4 bases, leaving 14 bases between them. The CDR3 is 16 amino acids. Germline assignment: CDR1 MNHEY and CDR2 SMNVEV (reference sequence).

Turning to this clone: At one end, the junction sequence differs from germline, possibly due to a read error. This chain uses TRBV5-4 with TRBJ2-7; no clear D gene. CDR1 and CDR2 (germline): SGHNT, YYREEE (reference sequence). The CDR3 is 8 amino acids. CDR3 coding DNA: TGTGCCAGCAGACGTCGCCAATTC. This codes for CASRRRQF. The entire variable domain, with the rest obtained from reference TRBV5-4 and TRBJ2-7, is as follows: ETGVTQSPTHLIKTRGQQVTLRCSSQSGHNTVSWYQQALGQGPQFIFQYYREEENGRGNFPPRFSGLQFPNYSSELNVNALELDDSALYLCASRRRQFGPGTRLTVT.

The chain combines TRBV2 with TRBJ1-3; TRBD1 is a possible D gene (5 bases). The CDR3 spans 16 residues. The germline V gene has CDR1 SNHLY and CDR2 FYNNEI. Trimming pared 4 bases from V and 0 bases from J, leaving 13 bases between. The CDR3 here is CASSGPGRPSGNTIYF. The DNA of the CDR3 is TGTGCCAGCAGTGGACCGGGACGGCCCTCTGGAAACACCATATATTTT. Based on the CDR3 plus reference TRBV2 and TRBJ1-3, the full variable domain is EPEVTQTPSHQVTQMGQEVILRCVPISNHLYFYWYRQILGQKVEFLVSFYNNEISEKSEIFDDQFSVERPDGSNFTLKIRSTKLEDSAMYFCASSGPGRPSGNTIYFGEGSWLTVV.

The chain couples TRBV9 to TRBJ1-6, with TRBD1 as a possible D gene (5 bases). V was trimmed by 4 bases and J by 2 bases, leaving 13 bases between them. The germline V gene encodes CDR1 SGDLS and CDR2 YYNGEE. The CDR3 sequence is 16 residues long. The CDR3 DNA follows: TGTGCCAGCAGCCCCCGACCGGGGGCCTATAATTCACCCCTCCACTTT. Translation: CASSPRPGAYNSPLHF.

The chain recombines TRBV5-5 with TRBJ1-2; 7 positions match TRBD1. The CDR3 length is 13 residues. The V segment lost 5 bases and the J segment 2 bases; nucleotides outside the gene matches: 3. CDR1 is SGHKS, CDR2 YYEKEE, per germline (reference sequence). In DNA, the CDR3 is TGTGCCAGCAGAGTGGACAGGAACTATGGCTACACCTTC. It codes for CASRVDRNYGYTF.

The chain has TRBV5-1 and TRBJ2-3; TRBD2 matches at 11 bases. J gave up 2 bases and V 3 bases, and 5 bases lay outside the gene matches. Germline CDR1 is SGHRS and CDR2 is YFSETQ. This CDR3 is built from 16 residues. CDR3 protein: CASSWGLAEFTDTQYF. The CDR3 DNA is TGCGCCAGCAGCTGGGGACTAGCGGAATTCACAGATACGCAGTATTTT.

The chain carries TRBV10-3 and TRBJ2-3, with 8 positions matching TRBD2. The V gene's germline CDR1 is ENHRY and CDR2 SYGVKD. V shed 2 bases, J shed 4 bases, and the junction held 8 bases outside the gene matches. The CDR3 is made up of 16 amino acids. CDR3 DNA: TGTGCCATCAGTGAGACCAGCGGGAGTATCGCAGATACGCAGTATTTT. As protein: CAISETSGSIADTQYF.

V gene TRBV6-5 combines with J gene TRBJ2-7; D might be TRBD1 (6 bases). Looked up from germline, CDR1 is MNHEY and CDR2 is SVGAGI. The CDR3 sequence is 14 residues long. With 5 bases removed from V and 2 bases from J, the gap between germline ends came to 13 bases. This chain's CDR3 is CASSPRTETYEQYF. As DNA, the CDR3 is TGTGCCAGCAGTCCCCGGACAGAGACCTACGAGCAGTACTTC.

For this clone: A clone one base away is much larger, so this may be a read error. Within the sample, other DNA sequences also encode this same CDR3. The chain is built from TRBV7-9 and TRBJ1-2; possible D gene TRBD1, 6 bases. V gave up 3 bases and J gave up 2 bases, with 7 bases separating them. Germline CDR1 SEHNR, CDR2 FQNEAQ (reference sequence). The CDR3 totals 13 residues. CDR3 residues: CASSLDSNYGYTF. The CDR3 DNA follows: TGTGCCAGCAGCTTGGACAGCAACTATGGCTACACCTTC.

The chain carries TRBV28 and TRBJ2-7, with D possibly being TRBD1 or TRBD2 (5 bases each). V dropped 5 bases and J dropped 9 bases, with 23 bases sitting between them. The CDR3 is made up of 15 amino acids. The germline V gene has CDR1 MDHEN and CDR2 SYDVKM. CDR3 DNA sequence: TGTGCCAGCAGTCCCCGGGGCAGGGAAGTGGCCGGGCAGTACTTC. It translates to CASSPRGREVAGQYF. Combining the CDR3 with reference TRBV28 and TRBJ2-7 gives the whole variable domain DVKVTQSSRYLVKRTGEKVFLECVQDMDHENMFWYRQDPGLGLRLIYFSYDVKMKEKGDIPEGYSVSREKKERFSLILESASTNQTSMYLCASSPRGREVAGQYFGPGTRLTVT.

The V and J genes are TRBV18 and TRBJ2-1; 10 bases fit TRBD2. CDR1 and CDR2 from the germline V gene are KGHSH and LQKENI. Trimming removed 5 bases from V and 9 bases from J; junction bases left unmatched: 16. This CDR3 region has 17 residues. The CDR3: CASSTAMASGRVSEQFF. For the CDR3, the DNA is TGTGCCAGCTCAACAGCTATGGCTAGCGGGAGAGTTAGTGAGCAGTTCTTC.

The V call is TRBV6-6, the J call TRBJ1-5; the D is unclear. Trimming took 6 bases from V and 6 from J, leaving 9 bases between them. CDR1 is MNHNY and CDR2 is SVGAGI in the germline V gene (reference sequence). This CDR3 is 12 amino acids long. CDR3 loop: CASRAMGQPQHF. In DNA form, the CDR3 reads TGTGCCAGCAGAGCGATGGGTCAGCCCCAGCATTTT.

The CDR3 coding sequence is TGTGCCAGCAGTTACCAGCCGGGGGGAGGGCTTGAGCAGTACTTC. It is translated as CASSYQPGGGLEQYF. The chain recombines TRBV6-5 with TRBJ2-7; 7 bases align to TRBD2. Germline lookup yields CDR1 MNHEY and CDR2 SVGAGI. Unmatched junction bases numbered 11, after V lost 2 bases and J lost 7 bases. CDR3 length: 15 amino acids.

The gene calls are TRBV25-1 and TRBJ2-3, with 8 positions matching TRBD1. Losses at the gene ends were 3 bases for V and 5 bases for J; bases not matched to a gene: 4. From germline, CDR1 is MGHDK and CDR2 SYGVNS. CDR3 size: 14 residues. This CDR3 reads CASSEYRGIDTQYF. The CDR3 DNA is TGTGCCAGCAGTGAGTACAGGGGGATAGATACGCAGTATTTT.

The gene calls are TRBV6-6 and TRBJ1-1; D remains ambiguous. The germline V and J ends were trimmed by 2 bases and 11 bases, with 9 bases remaining between them. CDR1 and CDR2 (germline): MNHNY, SVGAGI (reference sequence). This CDR3 has 11 amino acids. The CDR3 DNA sequence: TGTGCCAGCAGTTACGAGGGTCGGGCTTTCTTT. It yields the protein CASSYEGRAFF.

The chain couples TRBV6-6 to TRBJ2-1, with TRBD2 matching over 8 bases. The CDR3 has 15 amino acids. The V and J ends lost 6 bases and 7 bases, in that order; junction bases with no gene match: 11. Germline values: CDR1 MNHNY, CDR2 SVGAGI (reference sequence). CDR3 in DNA: TGTGCCAGCAGAAACGCGGGAGGAGTGGGGAATGAGCAGTTCTTC. Translated: CASRNAGGVGNEQFF.

For this clone: A much larger clone lies a single base off, so this may be a read error. Within the sample, other DNA sequences also encode this same CDR3. The gene calls are TRBV4-1 and TRBJ1-1; a possible D gene is TRBD1 (6 bases). Per the germline V gene, CDR1 is MGHRA and CDR2 is YSYEKL. The CDR3 has 21 amino acids. The CDR3 sequence: CASSQVWGASVLMDAKDEAFF. CDR3 nucleotides: TGCGCCAGCAGCCAAGTGTGGGGGGCTTCGGTTCTAATGGACGCGAAAGACGAAGCCTTCTTT.

This chain uses TRBV10-3 with TRBJ2-2; possibly TRBD1 for D (6 bases). This CDR3 region has 16 residues. Germline V gives CDR1 ENHRY, CDR2 SYGVKD. Trimming stripped 4 bases from V and 5 bases from J, with 17 bases between. Here the CDR3 DNA reads TGTGCCATCAGTGCAACTACAGGGATTGGGACCGGGGAGCTGTTTTTT. Protein: CAISATTGIGTGELFF.

The table lists this clone with a few counts. The sample has other DNA sequences that encode this CDR3 too. The chain combines TRBV10-3 with TRBJ2-7; no clear D gene. The germline V gene encodes CDR1 ENHRY and CDR2 SYGVKD. The CDR3 is made up of 13 amino acids. Trimming took off 0 bases at V and 2 bases at J, with 5 bases between the two ends. The CDR3 loop reads CAISESGTYEQYF. The CDR3 region has the DNA TGTGCCATCAGTGAGTCGGGTACCTACGAGCAGTACTTC.

V gene TRBV18 combines with J gene TRBJ2-3, with D hard to call. This CDR3 has 13 residues. CDR1 is KGHSH, CDR2 LQKENI, per germline. Trimming took off 0 bases at V and 3 bases at J, with 4 bases between the two ends. The CDR3 region is CASSPPWTDTQYF. The CDR3 DNA reads TGTGCCAGCTCACCACCGTGGACAGATACGCAGTATTTT. The whole variable domain, filled in from reference TRBV18 and TRBJ2-3, reads NAGVMQNPRHLVRRRGQEARLRCSPMKGHSHVYWYRQLPEEGLKFMVYLQKENIIDESGMPKERFSAEFPKEGPSILRIQQVVRGDSAAYFCASSPPWTDTQYFGPGTRLTVL.